Following are 26 T cell receptor beta chains from one sample sequenced in a study of shared clonotypes between healthy human individuals (TCRdb year 2020). Library preparation employed the immunoSEQ multiplex PCR assay. What TCRdb holds here is the immuneACCESS table cut down to in-frame rearrangements. Part of the clones is not present; checked against another copy, under half of the missing clones reflect an unresolved V gene, and the others are unexplained. For this sample there are some 1,600,000 clones; under 99% appear just once. The ten largest clones add up to less than 0.55% of the sample. The sequenced sample consisted of naive CD4+ T cells sorted from blood. Reading the label with the study, this specimen's cell subset or site is: CD45RA+ positively selected. The receptors stem from a man in his thirties or forties in good health.

The CDR3 DNA reads TGTGCCAGCAGCCTTCATTCCCTGCAGCTTCTGTACTTC. The encoded protein is CASSLHSLQLLYF. The chain uses TRBV7-9 and TRBJ2-7; D is uncertain. V was shortened by 5 bases and J by 12 bases, with 20 bases between the two germline ends. This CDR3 is built from 13 residues. Germline lookup yields CDR1 SEHNR and CDR2 FQNEAQ (reference sequence).

This chain links TRBV21-1 with TRBJ2-1; the table's TRBD2 call for D was not verified on the DNA. TRBV21-1 is an annotated pseudogene. The CDR3 sequence is 17 residues long. CDR3 amino acids: CASSKNYPSGRLNEQFF. The CDR3 DNA reads as TGTGCCAGCAGCAAAAACTATCCTAGCGGGAGGCTAAATGAGCAGTTCTTC.

CDR3 amino acids: CASSTQQNTEAFF. In DNA, the CDR3 is TGTGCCAGCAGTACCCAACAGAACACTGAAGCTTTCTTT. The chain uses TRBV6-5 and TRBJ1-1; no definite D call. The germline gives CDR1 MNHEY, CDR2 SVGAGI. The V and J ends lost 5 bases and 1 base respectively, with 8 bases between them. The CDR3 contains 13 residues.

This chain connects TRBV2 to TRBJ2-7; 9 nucleotides align to TRBD1. This CDR3 contains 13 residues. CDR1 and CDR2 (germline): SNHLY, FYNNEI. Trimming removed 7 bases from V and 2 bases from J; junction bases left unmatched: 3. In DNA form, the CDR3 reads TGTGCCAGCATGGGACAGGGTCCCTACGAGCAGTACTTC. Translation: CASMGQGPYEQYF.

This chain links TRBV11-2 with TRBJ2-5; D is perhaps TRBD1 (6 bases). This CDR3 has 16 residues. CDR1 is SGHAT and CDR2 is FQNNGV in the germline V gene. V lost 1 base to trimming and J lost 7 bases, with 19 bases between them. This CDR3 is CASSLGLRGKGGTQYF. The CDR3 nucleotides read TGTGCCAGCAGCTTAGGTTTAAGGGGCAAAGGGGGGACCCAGTACTTC.

The chain uses TRBV19 and TRBJ2-3, with D possibly TRBD1 on 6 matching bases. This CDR3 region has 14 residues. The germline gives CDR1 LNHDA, CDR2 SQIVND (reference sequence). V lost 4 bases, J lost 4 bases, and 12 bases lay in between. CDR3 amino acids: CASSKRQVADTQYF. The CDR3 DNA follows: TGTGCCAGTAGTAAAAGACAGGTTGCAGATACGCAGTATTTT. Combining the CDR3 with reference TRBV19 and TRBJ2-3 gives the whole variable domain DGGITQSPKYLFRKEGQNVTLSCEQNLNHDAMYWYRQDPGQGLRLIYYSQIVNDFQKGDIAEGYSVSREKKESFPLTVTSAQKNPTAFYLCASSKRQVADTQYFGPGTRLTVL.

The chain joins TRBV19 to TRBJ2-7; possible D gene TRBD1, 6 bases. The germline V and J ends were trimmed by 2 bases and 0 bases, with 11 bases remaining between them. The CDR3 is 15 residues long. The germline CDR1 and CDR2 sequences are LNHDA and SQIVND (reference sequence). CDR3: CASSIQGKTSYEQYF. The CDR3, as DNA: TGTGCCAGTAGTATACAGGGGAAAACCTCCTACGAGCAGTACTTC.

This chain uses TRBV5-1 with TRBJ1-2; 10 bases line up with TRBD1. The junction had 8 bases not matched to a gene; V was cut back by 0 bases and J by 6 bases. Germline V gives CDR1 SGHRS, CDR2 YFSETQ. The CDR3 runs 16 residues. CDR3 region: CASSLASTGGFHGYTF. Written as DNA, the CDR3 is TGCGCCAGCAGCTTGGCCTCGACAGGGGGCTTCCATGGCTACACCTTC. Variable domain in full (rest from reference TRBV5-1 and TRBJ1-2): KAGVTQTPRYLIKTRGQQVTLSCSPISGHRSVSWYQQTPGQGLQFLFEYFSETQRNKGNFPGRFSGRQFSNSRSEMNVSTLELGDSALYLCASSLASTGGFHGYTFGSGTRLTVV.

The CDR3 sequence is CASSLVGLAGGNTDTQYF. The DNA for the CDR3 is TGTGCCAGCAGCTTAGTAGGACTAGCGGGAGGAAACACAGATACGCAGTATTTT. The V call is TRBV11-1, the J call TRBJ2-3; TRBD2 matches 14 bases. J lost 2 bases, V lost 1 base, and 5 bases had no gene match. The germline V gene encodes CDR1 SGHAT and CDR2 FQDESV (reference sequence). This CDR3 spans 18 amino acids.

The J gene is TRBJ2-1, the V gene TRBV27, with TRBD1 matching 8 bases. Germline V gives CDR1 MNHEY, CDR2 SMNVEV (reference sequence). The CDR3 has 13 residues. The junction had 5 bases not matched to a gene; V was cut back by 8 bases and J by 5 bases. CDR3 sequence: CASATGANNEQFF. The CDR3 nucleotides read TGTGCCAGCGCGACAGGGGCTAACAATGAGCAGTTCTTC.

The V call is TRBV18, the J call TRBJ2-7; 8 bases line up with TRBD1. V dropped 5 bases and J dropped 3; count of bases not matched to a gene: 6. The CDR3 consists of 14 residues. Germline-derived CDR1 and CDR2 are KGHSH and LQKENI. CDR3 loop: CASSGTGKDYEQYF. The CDR3 DNA reads as TGTGCCAGCTCAGGGACAGGAAAAGACTACGAGCAGTACTTC.

The chain is built from TRBV27 and TRBJ2-7; TRBD1 matches at 9 bases. Germline CDR1 and CDR2: MNHEY and SMNVEV (reference sequence). The CDR3 sequence is 16 residues long. Trimming removed 2 bases from V and 5 bases from J; junction bases left unmatched: 10. In DNA form, the CDR3 reads TGTGCCAGCAGTTTAAAATCAGGGACAGGGTTCAACGAGCAGTACTTC. It translates to CASSLKSGTGFNEQYF.

Concerning this clone itself: This same CDR3 is encoded by further DNA sequences in the sample. V is TRBV9 and J is TRBJ1-1; D gene unclear. There are 14 residues in the CDR3. Trimming stripped 2 bases from V and 1 base from J, with 9 bases between. Germline V gene data show CDR1 as SGDLS and CDR2 as YYNGEE. The CDR3 here is CASSVGPGNTEAFF. The DNA for the CDR3 is TGTGCCAGCAGCGTCGGACCGGGGAACACTGAAGCTTTCTTT.

The rearrangement links TRBV7-9 to TRBJ2-5; D perhaps matches TRBD1 (6 bases). Looked up from germline, CDR1 is SEHNR and CDR2 is FQNEAQ (reference sequence). The CDR3 is made up of 16 amino acids. Trimming took 5 bases from V and 1 from J, leaving 17 bases between them. In DNA form, the CDR3 reads TGTGCCAGCAGCCGGAGATCACCACAGGGCCAAGAGACCCAGTACTTC. Its translation: CASSRRSPQGQETQYF. The full variable domain, completed using reference TRBV7-9 and TRBJ2-5, is DTGVSQNPRHKITKRGQNVTFRCDPISEHNRLYWYRQTLGQGPEFLTYFQNEAQLEKSRLLSDRFSAERPKGSFSTLEIQRTEQGDSAMYLCASSRRSPQGQETQYFGPGTRLLVL.

This clone was detected once. The chain employs TRBV10-3 and TRBJ2-5; D uncertain. CDR3 size: 12 residues. The V and J ends lost 3 bases and 3 bases respectively, with 5 bases between them. Per germline, CDR1 ENHRY and CDR2 SYGVKD. CDR3: CAISDVEETQYF. DNA for the CDR3: TGTGCCATCAGTGACGTAGAAGAGACCCAGTACTTC.

V and J are TRBV10-3 and TRBJ2-6; TRBD1 or TRBD2 may be the D gene (5 bases each). CDR3 size: 17 residues. V was trimmed by 10 bases and J by 0 bases, leaving 19 bases between them. Looked up from germline, CDR1 is ENHRY and CDR2 is SYGVKD. The CDR3 sequence: CATPLEGHNSGANVLTF. The CDR3 DNA reads as TGTGCCACCCCGCTCGAGGGGCACAACTCTGGGGCCAACGTCCTGACTTTC.

The gene calls are TRBV9 and TRBJ1-2; D uncertain. This CDR3 region has 14 residues. Trimming removed 3 bases from V and 4 bases from J, with 13 bases in between. Germline V CDR1 and CDR2: SGDLS, YYNGEE. This CDR3 reads CASSATGSSYGYTF. As DNA, the CDR3 is TGTGCCAGCAGCGCCACCGGGTCCTCCTATGGCTACACCTTC.

As to this clone: This sample also contains other DNA sequences that code for the same CDR3. The genes are TRBV28 and TRBJ1-5; tentatively, D is TRBD1 (5 bases). V lost 5 bases and J lost 2, with 10 bases in between. This CDR3 region has 14 residues. The germline V gene has CDR1 MDHEN and CDR2 SYDVKM. CDR3 bases: TGTGCCAGCAGTCTCCGGGGGGGCAATCAGCCCCAGCATTTT. Its translation: CASSLRGGNQPQHF. The complete variable domain, with remaining parts taken from reference TRBV28 and TRBJ1-5, reads DVKVTQSSRYLVKRTGEKVFLECVQDMDHENMFWYRQDPGLGLRLIYFSYDVKMKEKGDIPEGYSVSREKKERFSLILESASTNQTSMYLCASSLRGGNQPQHFGDGTRLSIL.

The chain recombines TRBV6-6 with TRBJ1-1; 9 nucleotides align to TRBD1. The CDR3 sequence is 14 residues long. Trimming cost V 6 bases and J 4 bases; bases outside gene matches: 6. The V gene's germline CDR1 is MNHNY and CDR2 SVGAGI (reference sequence). In DNA, the CDR3 is TGTGCCAGCAGGACCCAGGACAGGGGCACTGAAGCTTTCTTT. Encoded protein: CASRTQDRGTEAFF.

The gene calls are TRBV6-5 and TRBJ1-1; D uncertain. The CDR3 is 14 residues long. Germline values: CDR1 MNHEY, CDR2 SVGAGI. Trimming pared 2 bases from V and 0 bases from J, leaving 7 bases between. CDR3: CASSYAGMNTEAFF. The CDR3 coding sequence is TGTGCCAGCAGTTACGCAGGCATGAACACTGAAGCTTTCTTT.

V is TRBV28 and J is TRBJ1-5; tentative D call: TRBD1 (6 bases). The CDR3 has 16 residues. CDR1 and CDR2 from the germline V gene are MDHEN and SYDVKM. Deletions cut 6 bases from V and 6 bases from J, with 21 bases between. The CDR3 is CASSISGAVGSQPQHF. In nucleotides, the CDR3 is TGTGCCAGCAGCATCTCGGGGGCAGTGGGGAGTCAGCCCCAGCATTTT.

This clone appeared once. The V and J genes are TRBV5-1 and TRBJ2-1; weak D call: TRBD2 (6 bases). The CDR3 spans 14 residues. The germline V and J ends were trimmed by 4 bases and 7 bases, with 15 bases remaining between them. Germline CDR1 SGHRS, CDR2 YFSETQ. CDR3 amino acids: CASSASVGPNEQFF. Written as DNA, the CDR3 is TGCGCCAGCAGCGCTAGCGTCGGGCCAAATGAGCAGTTCTTC.

The chain links TRBV7-2 to TRBJ2-1; D is perhaps TRBD1 or TRBD2 (5 bases each). The V end lost 5 bases, the J end lost 14 bases, and 22 bases lay between the germline ends. Looked up from germline, CDR1 is SGHTA and CDR2 is FQGNSA. This CDR3 is built from 14 residues. The CDR3 loop is CASSPGASSGPEFF. The DNA for the CDR3 is TGTGCCAGCAGCCCCGGAGCCTCCTCGGGGCCCGAGTTCTTC.

This rearrangement joins TRBV15 to TRBJ2-1; 15 bases agree with TRBD2. The CDR3 runs 15 residues. V shed 3 bases and J 9 bases; nucleotides not matched to a gene: 3. Per germline, CDR1 LNHNV and CDR2 YYDKDF (reference sequence). CDR3 nucleotides: TGTGCCACCAGCAGTGGACTAGCGGGAGGGCGTGAGCAGTTCTTC. Translation gives CATSSGLAGGREQFF. Filled out from reference TRBV15 and TRBJ2-1, the complete variable domain reads DAMVIQNPRYQVTQFGKPVTLSCSQTLNHNVMYWYQQKSSQAPKLLFHYYDKDFNNEADTPDNFQSRRPNTSFCFLDIRSPGLGDTAMYLCATSSGLAGGREQFFGPGTRLTVL.

J is TRBJ1-2 and V is TRBV5-1, with 10 bases lining up with TRBD1. This CDR3 is built from 15 residues. Per the germline V gene, CDR1 is SGHRS and CDR2 is YFSETQ. The J segment lost 2 bases and the V segment lost 0 bases, leaving 1 base of the junction unmatched. The CDR3 here is CASSLVDRGNYGYTF. The DNA of the CDR3 is TGCGCCAGCAGCTTGGTGGACAGGGGGAACTATGGCTACACCTTC.

The genes are TRBV28 and TRBJ1-2; 9 nucleotides agree with TRBD1. The CDR3 is made up of 13 amino acids. J gave up 8 bases and V 11 bases, and 12 bases lay outside the gene matches. CDR1 and CDR2 from the germline V gene are MDHEN and SYDVKM. CDR3: CALTGGPRRGYTF. CDR3 sequence (DNA): TGTGCCCTGACAGGGGGACCCCGACGAGGCTACACCTTC.